Below are 32 T cell receptor beta chains sequenced from a single sample in a study of OX40 agonist ivuxolimab in advanced cancers. Measured with immunoSEQ multiplex PCR; TCRdb has only the in-frame clones, and not every one. This sample has more than 10,000 clones; around 82% occur once, and the top ten carry about 25%. The sample in question was CD4+ or CD8+ T cells sorted from blood, obtained in a trial of the OX40 agonist ivuxolimab. The receptors originated from an adult with an advanced solid tumor such as melanoma, head and neck, liver or kidney cancer.

This clone was observed a single time. V gene TRBV6-5 combines with J gene TRBJ2-7, with D possibly matching TRBD1 (6 bases). In germline, CDR1 is MNHEY, CDR2 SVGAGI. The CDR3 consists of 16 residues. V was clipped by 0 bases and J by 3 bases, with 15 bases between them. The CDR3, as DNA: TGTGCCAGCAGTTACTCGAGGACAGAAAGCCGCTACGAGCAGTACTTC. The encoded protein is CASSYSRTESRYEQYF.

V usage is TRBV27 and J usage is TRBJ2-7, with D maybe TRBD2 (7 bases). The CDR3 spans 14 residues. The V gene's germline CDR1 is MNHEY and CDR2 SMNVEV (reference sequence). V dropped 6 bases and J dropped 3 bases, with 15 bases sitting between them. The CDR3 region is CASRGGGGRYEQYF. The CDR3 DNA reads as TGTGCCAGCAGGGGGGGGGGGGGCCGCTACGAGCAGTACTTC.

V is TRBV7-2 and J is TRBJ2-7; D call uncertain. Per the germline V gene, CDR1 is SGHTA and CDR2 is FQGNSA. The CDR3 sequence is 15 residues long. V was shortened by 0 bases and J by 0 bases, with 9 bases between the two germline ends. The CDR3 here is CASSLARRSSYEQYF. The CDR3 DNA reads TGTGCCAGCAGCTTAGCTCGACGGAGCTCCTACGAGCAGTACTTC.

This clone came up a few times. The genes are TRBV7-3 and TRBJ1-2; D is possibly TRBD1 (6 bases). V lost 5 bases to trimming and J lost 6 bases, with 13 bases between them. This CDR3 is built from 13 residues. Germline V gives CDR1 SGHTA, CDR2 FQGTGA. The CDR3 here is CASSLDTGHGYTF. CDR3 DNA: TGTGCCAGCAGCCTCGACACAGGGCATGGCTACACCTTC.

This clone was counted only a few times. The chain carries TRBV4-3 and TRBJ1-1; no reliable D call. V was shortened by 4 bases and J by 1 base, with 7 bases between the two germline ends. The CDR3 runs to 13 residues. Germline V gene lookup returns CDR1 LGHNA and CDR2 YSLEER. The CDR3 sequence: CASSRMENTEAFF. For the CDR3, the DNA is TGCGCCAGCAGCCGGATGGAGAACACTGAAGCTTTCTTT.

The chain links TRBV9 to TRBJ1-3; 7 bases fit TRBD1. Looked up from germline, CDR1 is SGDLS and CDR2 is YYNGEE. The CDR3 loop spans 15 amino acids. The trim removed 1 base at V and 3 bases at J, leaving 4 bases unmatched. CDR3 sequence reads: CASSVTGANGNTIYF. DNA for the CDR3: TGTGCCAGCAGCGTAACAGGGGCGAATGGAAACACCATATATTTT.

This clone was counted only a few times. This chain joins TRBV27 and TRBJ2-1; the match to TRBD1 covers 8 bases. Germline CDR1 MNHEY, CDR2 SMNVEV (reference sequence). This CDR3 contains 12 residues. Trimming at V came to 10 bases and at J to 6 bases, leaving 5 bases not matched to a gene. CDR3 region: CATTQGGNEQFF. In nucleotides, the CDR3 is TGTGCCACCACACAGGGGGGCAATGAGCAGTTCTTC.

This chain joins TRBV7-6 and TRBJ1-6; 7 nucleotides agree with TRBD1. V was pared by 6 bases and J by 6 bases, with 5 bases of the junction left unmatched. The germline V gene has CDR1 SGHVS and CDR2 FNYEAQ. CDR3 length equals 14 residues. The CDR3 region is CASRERQGNSPLHF. Written as DNA, the CDR3 is TGTGCCAGCAGAGAGCGACAGGGTAATTCACCCCTCCACTTT.

The rearrangement joins TRBV7-2 to TRBJ2-1; TRBD2 agrees at 14 bases. Trimming removed 3 bases from V and 7 bases from J; junction bases left unmatched: 5. Germline values: CDR1 SGHTA, CDR2 FQGNSA. The CDR3 loop spans 16 amino acids. This chain's CDR3 is CASSFPGLAGVNEQFF. CDR3 in DNA: TGTGCCAGCAGCTTTCCGGGACTAGCGGGGGTAAATGAGCAGTTCTTC.

This clone was counted once. The V call is TRBV5-1, the J call TRBJ1-6; tentatively, D is TRBD1 (6 bases). CDR1 SGHRS and CDR2 YFSETQ come from the germline V gene. V gave up 0 bases and J gave up 5 bases, with 15 bases separating them. The CDR3 runs 17 residues. CDR3 in DNA: TGCGCCAGCAGCTTGGGGGGGGCGCATTCGAATAATTCACCCCTCCACTTT. It encodes CASSLGGAHSNNSPLHF.

This clone appeared once. This chain links TRBV19 with TRBJ1-1; TRBD1 matches at 10 bases. Germline V gene data show CDR1 as LNHDA and CDR2 as SQIVND (reference sequence). The CDR3 runs to 14 residues. Trimming at V came to 7 bases and at J to 2 bases, leaving 4 bases not matched to a gene. CDR3 DNA: TGTGCCAGTACCAGACAGGGGGCAAACACTGAAGCTTTCTTT. It translates to CASTRQGANTEAFF. Variable domain in full (rest from reference TRBV19 and TRBJ1-1): DGGITQSPKYLFRKEGQNVTLSCEQNLNHDAMYWYRQDPGQGLRLIYYSQIVNDFQKGDIAEGYSVSREKKESFPLTVTSAQKNPTAFYLCASTRQGANTEAFFGQGTRLTVV.

The V and J genes are TRBV7-8 and TRBJ2-5; 8 nucleotides match TRBD1. V lost 5 bases and J lost 4; bases outside the gene matches: 9. This CDR3 has 15 residues. CDR1 is SGHVS, CDR2 FQNEAQ, per germline. The CDR3 DNA sequence: TGTGCCAGCAGCCCAACCCGGACAGGGATAGAGACCCAGTACTTC. It translates to CASSPTRTGIETQYF.

The rearrangement uses TRBV7-2 and TRBJ2-7, with 7 bases lining up with TRBD2. After removal of 0 bases from V and 2 bases from J, the junction contained 1 base not matched to a gene. The CDR3 runs 14 residues. CDR1 is SGHTA, CDR2 FQGNSA, per germline. CDR3 residues: CASSLATSPYEQYF. The DNA for the CDR3 is TGTGCCAGCAGCTTAGCGACTAGCCCCTACGAGCAGTACTTC.

The chain combines TRBV5-5 with TRBJ1-1; the D gene is possibly TRBD1 (5 bases). This CDR3 contains 16 residues. V was shortened by 4 bases and J by 0 bases, with 16 bases between the two germline ends. Germline V gene sequence: CDR1 SGHKS, CDR2 YYEKEE (reference sequence). DNA for the CDR3: TGTGCCAGCAGCCCGAGGGGTTGGGAGATGAACACTGAAGCTTTCTTT. Translating it yields CASSPRGWEMNTEAFF.

The V call is TRBV4-2, the J call TRBJ2-4; 11 bases fit TRBD2. Germline CDR1 reads LGHNA; CDR2 reads YNFKEQ. This CDR3 region has 15 residues. With V trimmed by 5 bases and J by 6 bases, 6 bases remained unmatched. CDR3 in amino acids: CASSNPLAGGNIQYF. The CDR3 region has the DNA TGTGCCAGCAGCAACCCTCTAGCGGGAGGAAACATTCAGTACTTC.

V and J are TRBV6-5 and TRBJ2-7, with 7 bases that match TRBD2. There are 15 residues in the CDR3. V dropped 5 bases and J dropped 2; count of bases not matched to a gene: 9. Germline CDR1 is MNHEY and CDR2 is SVGAGI. CDR3 DNA: TGTGCCAGCAGTCCCGGACTAGAGGATCCCTACGAGCAGTACTTC. It specifies CASSPGLEDPYEQYF.

The chain has TRBV27 and TRBJ1-1; D is uncertain. CDR1 and CDR2 from the germline V gene are MNHEY and SMNVEV (reference sequence). Deletions cut 6 bases from V and 2 bases from J, with 13 bases between. CDR3 size: 14 residues. The CDR3 DNA follows: TGTGCCAGCAGCGAGGACGGTCTAAACACTGAAGCTTTCTTT. Translating it yields CASSEDGLNTEAFF.

Worth noting for this clone: The junction does not match germline at one end; this may be a read error. V and J are TRBV7-7 and TRBJ2-7; TRBD2 might be the D (6 bases). Germline values: CDR1 SSHAT, CDR2 FNYEAQ (reference sequence). This CDR3 region has 15 residues. CDR3 loop: CASSQSTGVYERQYF. The CDR3 DNA reads as TGTGCTAGCAGCCAATCGACGGGGGTCTACGAGCGGCAGTACTTC.

The chain uses TRBV6-1 and TRBJ1-5; D call uncertain. The CDR3 extends over 16 amino acids. Per germline, CDR1 MNHNS and CDR2 SASEGT. V lost 1 base to trimming and J lost 3 bases, with 13 bases between them. Here the CDR3 reads CASSEVATLNNQPQHF. CDR3 nucleotides: TGTGCCAGCAGTGAAGTCGCTACACTTAACAATCAGCCCCAGCATTTT.

The chain recombines TRBV4-1 with TRBJ2-7; weak D call: TRBD1 (5 bases). Per germline, CDR1 MGHRA and CDR2 YSYEKL. Deletions cut 2 bases from V and 3 bases from J, with 17 bases between. CDR3 length equals 16 residues. In nucleotides, the CDR3 is TGCGCCAGCAGCCAAAAGGGGTCCTCTGTTTTCTACGAGCAGTACTTC. This codes for CASSQKGSSVFYEQYF.

CDR3 amino acids: CSARMGTSYEQYF. In DNA form, the CDR3 reads TGCAGCGCCCGGATGGGCACAAGCTACGAGCAGTACTTC. The chain carries TRBV29-1 and TRBJ2-7, with D hard to call. CDR1 SQVTM and CDR2 ANQGSEA come from the germline V gene. There are 13 residues in the CDR3. The V and J ends lost 7 bases and 3 bases respectively, with 16 bases between them.

In its sample, this clone was seen a few times. The genes are TRBV9 and TRBJ2-1; unclear D gene. The V end lost 4 bases, the J end lost 0 bases, and 14 bases lay between the germline ends. Germline loops: CDR1 SGDLS, CDR2 YYNGEE. The CDR3 has 16 amino acids. This CDR3 reads CASSPLASDSYNEQFF. The CDR3 bases are TGTGCCAGCAGCCCCCTCGCGAGCGACTCCTACAATGAGCAGTTCTTC.

J is TRBJ2-4 and V is TRBV7-9; D might be TRBD2 (7 bases). CDR3 length: 15 residues. The V gene's germline CDR1 is SEHNR and CDR2 FQNEAQ (reference sequence). V was clipped by 1 base and J by 6 bases, with 13 bases between them. The CDR3 is CASSLGGGDGNIQYF. Here the CDR3 DNA reads TGTGCCAGCAGCTTAGGAGGGGGGGATGGAAACATTCAGTACTTC. Based on the CDR3 plus reference TRBV7-9 and TRBJ2-4, the full variable domain is DTGVSQNPRHKITKRGQNVTFRCDPISEHNRLYWYRQTLGQGPEFLTYFQNEAQLEKSRLLSDRFSAERPKGSFSTLEIQRTEQGDSAMYLCASSLGGGDGNIQYFGAGTRLSVL.

This clone showed up just a few times. The chain recombines TRBV2 with TRBJ1-2; D remains ambiguous. Deletions cut 7 bases from V and 5 bases from J, with 20 bases between. CDR3 length: 15 residues. CDR1 SNHLY and CDR2 FYNNEI come from the germline V gene. The CDR3 reads CASTSPGSTYYGYTF. Here the CDR3 DNA reads TGTGCCAGCACCTCCCCGGGGAGCACATATTATGGCTACACCTTC.

This clone was observed a few times. The rearrangement joins TRBV19 to TRBJ1-6; no definite D call. CDR3 length: 16 residues. Trimming took off 7 bases at V and 0 bases at J, with 13 bases between the two ends. Germline CDR1 and CDR2: LNHDA and SQIVND (reference sequence). For the CDR3, the DNA is TGTGCCAGTACGTGGGGATCCAGCTCCTATAATTCACCCCTCCACTTT. Translating gives CASTWGSSSYNSPLHF.

This sequence joins TRBV18 and TRBJ2-7, with 9 bases fitting TRBD2. This CDR3 has 14 residues. Germline CDR1 is KGHSH and CDR2 is LQKENI. Trimming at V came to 2 bases and at J to 4 bases, leaving 3 bases not matched to a gene. The CDR3 DNA is TGTGCCAGCTCACCAGGACTAGCGATATACGAGCAGTACTTC. Residues: CASSPGLAIYEQYF. Full variable domain (rest looked up from reference TRBV18 and TRBJ2-7): NAGVMQNPRHLVRRRGQEARLRCSPMKGHSHVYWYRQLPEEGLKFMVYLQKENIIDESGMPKERFSAEFPKEGPSILRIQQVVRGDSAAYFCASSPGLAIYEQYFGPGTRLTVT.

V usage is TRBV11-2 and J usage is TRBJ2-7, with 9 bases lining up with TRBD1. V was clipped by 5 bases and J by 4 bases; unmatched bases: 9. This CDR3 region has 15 residues. Germline V CDR1 and CDR2: SGHAT, FQNNGV. The CDR3 nucleotides read TGTGCCAGCAGCCAAGGTGGGACAGGGAGATACGAGCAGTACTTC. This translates into CASSQGGTGRYEQYF.

The table lists this clone with a few counts. The rearrangement uses TRBV7-8 and TRBJ1-2; D is unclear. Trimming left V 5 bases short and J 4 bases short, with 14 bases between. The germline gives CDR1 SGHVS, CDR2 FQNEAQ. The CDR3 covers 14 residues. Written as DNA, the CDR3 is TGTGCCAGCAGCCTCGGTGGACTTAGCTATGGCTACACCTTC. It codes for CASSLGGLSYGYTF.

The chain carries TRBV27 and TRBJ1-2; unclear D gene. Germline lookup yields CDR1 MNHEY and CDR2 SMNVEV (reference sequence). There are 13 residues in the CDR3. Trimming removed 8 bases at V and 3 bases at J, with 13 bases between. The CDR3 DNA sequence: TGTGCCAGCCGAGGGCCCCTGGACTATGGCTACACCTTC. Translating gives CASRGPLDYGYTF.

V usage is TRBV7-6 and J usage is TRBJ2-7, with D perhaps being TRBD1 or TRBD2 (7 bases each). V lost 5 bases to trimming and J lost 4 bases, with 21 bases between them. The CDR3 totals 16 residues. Germline V gene sequence: CDR1 SGHVS, CDR2 FNYEAQ. The CDR3 region has the DNA TGTGCCAGCAGCCCAGATCGGGGAGGGGGCGCGTACGAGCAGTACTTC. It encodes CASSPDRGGGAYEQYF.

The chain uses TRBV6-5 and TRBJ2-7, with D perhaps TRBD1 (6 bases). Germline lookup yields CDR1 MNHEY and CDR2 SVGAGI. This CDR3 is 15 amino acids long. Between the trimmed V and J ends, which lost 6 bases and 2 bases, there was a span of 17 bases. The CDR3 DNA reads TGTGCCAGCAGACTGTCCCAGGGGCTTCCCTACGAGCAGTACTTC. Protein product: CASRLSQGLPYEQYF.

The CDR3 loop reads CASTTYGQLGFSNQPQHF. The CDR3 coding sequence is TGTGCCAGTACCACCTACGGACAGCTGGGATTCAGCAATCAGCCCCAGCATTTT. This chain links TRBV19 with TRBJ1-5; the D gene is possibly TRBD1 (6 bases). The CDR3 sequence is 18 residues long. From germline, CDR1 is LNHDA and CDR2 SQIVND (reference sequence). Trimming removed 7 bases from V and 1 base from J, with 23 bases in between.